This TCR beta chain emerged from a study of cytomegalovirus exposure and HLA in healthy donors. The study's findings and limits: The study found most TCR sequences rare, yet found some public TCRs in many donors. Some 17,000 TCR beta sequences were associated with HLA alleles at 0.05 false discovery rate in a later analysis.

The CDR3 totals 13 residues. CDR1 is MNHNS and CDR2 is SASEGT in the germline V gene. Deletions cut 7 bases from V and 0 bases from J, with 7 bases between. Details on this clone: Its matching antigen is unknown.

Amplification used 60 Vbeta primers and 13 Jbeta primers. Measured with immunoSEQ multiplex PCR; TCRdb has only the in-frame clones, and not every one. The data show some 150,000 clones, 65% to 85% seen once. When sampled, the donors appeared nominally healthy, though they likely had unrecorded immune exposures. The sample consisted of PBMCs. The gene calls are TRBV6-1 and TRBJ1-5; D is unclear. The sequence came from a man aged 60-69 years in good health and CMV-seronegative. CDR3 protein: CASNFGSNQPQHF. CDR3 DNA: TGTGCCAGCAATTTCGGTAGCAATCAGCCCCAGCATTTT.